A selection of T cell receptor beta chains follows, all from one sample in a study of CD8 T cells in cerebrospinal fluid in Alzheimer's disease. TCRdb re-called the 10x single-cell sequencing reads, yielding one record per CDR3 amino acid sequence without DNA. The sample yields roughly 1,700 distinct CDR3 sequences, of which the top ten take up just under 9%. The sample consisted of cerebrospinal fluid. These receptors were taken from a human donor with mild cognitive impairment. Both conserved end residues are part of each CDR3. For some rows the clone size is stated as once, few or many, or as a class when expanded; others skip it.

CDR3	size	V	J
CAWKQSREYQETQYF	.	TRBV30	TRBJ2-5
CASSPDSTGELFF	large	TRBV7-9	TRBJ2-2
CATSRRTGSPQEQYF	.	TRBV15	TRBJ2-7
CASSESKGGINEQFF	medium-sized	TRBV10-1	TRBJ2-1
CSAPRAGNTGELFF	medium-sized	TRBV20-1	TRBJ2-2
CASSLSWAGGSYNEQFF	medium-sized	TRBV28	TRBJ2-1
CASSVQGGEQFF	.	TRBV3-1	TRBJ2-1
CASSTGQQKYQETQYF	medium-sized	TRBV19	TRBJ2-5
CASSLQNSGNTIYF	.	TRBV27	TRBJ1-3
CASSLMTGSNTGELFF	medium-sized	TRBV12-3/TRBV12-4	TRBJ2-2
CASRWDFSSYNEQFF	medium-sized	TRBV6-1	TRBJ2-1
CASSGGAHYGYTF	.	TRBV19	TRBJ1-2